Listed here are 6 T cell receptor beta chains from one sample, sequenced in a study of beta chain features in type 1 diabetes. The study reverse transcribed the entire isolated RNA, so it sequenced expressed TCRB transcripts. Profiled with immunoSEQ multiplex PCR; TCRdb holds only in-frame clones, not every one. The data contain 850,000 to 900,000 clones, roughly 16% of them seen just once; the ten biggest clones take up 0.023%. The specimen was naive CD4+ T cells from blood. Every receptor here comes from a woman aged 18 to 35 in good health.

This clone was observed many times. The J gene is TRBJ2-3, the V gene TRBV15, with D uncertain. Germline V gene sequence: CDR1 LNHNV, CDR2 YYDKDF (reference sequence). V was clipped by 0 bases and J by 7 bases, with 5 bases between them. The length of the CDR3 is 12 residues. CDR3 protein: CATSRDRYTQYF. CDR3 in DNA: TGTGCCACCAGCAGAGATCGGTATACGCAGTATTTT.

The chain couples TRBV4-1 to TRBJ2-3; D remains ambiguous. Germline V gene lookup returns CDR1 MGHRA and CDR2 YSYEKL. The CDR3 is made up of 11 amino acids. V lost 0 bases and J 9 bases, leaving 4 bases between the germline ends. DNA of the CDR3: TGCGCCAGCAGCCAAGAGGGCACGCAGTATTTT. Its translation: CASSQEGTQYF.

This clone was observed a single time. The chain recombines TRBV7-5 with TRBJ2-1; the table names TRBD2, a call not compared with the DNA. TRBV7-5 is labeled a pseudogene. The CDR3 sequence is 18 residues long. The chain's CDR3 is CARSLTWTSRTPHNEQFF. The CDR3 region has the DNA TGTGCCAGAAGCCTTACTTGGACTAGCCGCACACCCCACAATGAGCAGTTCTTC.

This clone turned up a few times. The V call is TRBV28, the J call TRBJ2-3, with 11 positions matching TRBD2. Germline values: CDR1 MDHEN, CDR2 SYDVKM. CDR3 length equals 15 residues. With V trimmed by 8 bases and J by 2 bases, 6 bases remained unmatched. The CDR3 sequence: CASWVGLAATDTQYF. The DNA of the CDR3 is TGTGCCAGCTGGGTGGGACTAGCGGCCACAGATACGCAGTATTTT. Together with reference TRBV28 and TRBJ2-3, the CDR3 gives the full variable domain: DVKVTQSSRYLVKRTGEKVFLECVQDMDHENMFWYRQDPGLGLRLIYFSYDVKMKEKGDIPEGYSVSREKKERFSLILESASTNQTSMYLCASWVGLAATDTQYFGPGTRLTVL.

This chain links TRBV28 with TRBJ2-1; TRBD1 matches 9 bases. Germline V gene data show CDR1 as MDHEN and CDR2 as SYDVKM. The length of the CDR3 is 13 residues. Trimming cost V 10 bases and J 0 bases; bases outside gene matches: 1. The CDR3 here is CAIQGASYNEQFF. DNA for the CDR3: TGTGCCATACAGGGGGCCTCCTACAATGAGCAGTTCTTC. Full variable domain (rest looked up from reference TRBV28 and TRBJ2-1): DVKVTQSSRYLVKRTGEKVFLECVQDMDHENMFWYRQDPGLGLRLIYFSYDVKMKEKGDIPEGYSVSREKKERFSLILESASTNQTSMYLCAIQGASYNEQFFGPGTRLTVL.

CDR3 region: CASRFSGDSGNTIYF. CDR3 in DNA: TGTGCCAGCAGATTTTCAGGAGACTCTGGAAACACCATATATTTT. This chain uses TRBV7-9 with TRBJ1-3; no firm D call. This CDR3 has 15 residues. The germline V gene encodes CDR1 SEHNR and CDR2 FQNEAQ (reference sequence). Trimming took off 6 bases at V and 0 bases at J, with 12 bases between the two ends.